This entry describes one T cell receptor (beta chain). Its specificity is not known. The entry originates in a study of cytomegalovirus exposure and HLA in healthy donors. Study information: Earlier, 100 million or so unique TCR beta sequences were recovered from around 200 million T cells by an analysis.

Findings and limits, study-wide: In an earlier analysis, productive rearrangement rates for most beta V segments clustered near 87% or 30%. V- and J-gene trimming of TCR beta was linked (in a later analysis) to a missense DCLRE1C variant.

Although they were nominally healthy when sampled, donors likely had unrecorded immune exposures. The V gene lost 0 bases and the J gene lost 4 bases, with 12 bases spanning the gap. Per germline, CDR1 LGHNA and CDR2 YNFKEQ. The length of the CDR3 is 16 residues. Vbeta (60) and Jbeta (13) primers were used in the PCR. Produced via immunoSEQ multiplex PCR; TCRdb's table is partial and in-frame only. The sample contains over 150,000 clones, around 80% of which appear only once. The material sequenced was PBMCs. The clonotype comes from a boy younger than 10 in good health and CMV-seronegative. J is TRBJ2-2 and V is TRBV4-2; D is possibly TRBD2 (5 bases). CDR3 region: CASSQDFFGVTGELFF. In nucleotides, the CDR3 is TGTGCCAGCAGCCAAGACTTTTTCGGGGTCACCGGGGAGCTGTTTTTT.